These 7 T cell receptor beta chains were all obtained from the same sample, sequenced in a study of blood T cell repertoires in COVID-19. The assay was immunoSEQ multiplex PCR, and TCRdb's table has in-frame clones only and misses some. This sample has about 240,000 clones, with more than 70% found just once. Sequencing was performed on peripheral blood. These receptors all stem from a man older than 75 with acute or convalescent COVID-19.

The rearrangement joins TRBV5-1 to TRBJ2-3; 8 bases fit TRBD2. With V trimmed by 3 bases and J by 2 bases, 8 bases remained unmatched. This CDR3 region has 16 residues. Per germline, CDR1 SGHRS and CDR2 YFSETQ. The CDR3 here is CASSWGGGPLTDTQYF. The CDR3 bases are TGCGCCAGCAGCTGGGGCGGGGGGCCTCTCACAGATACGCAGTATTTT.

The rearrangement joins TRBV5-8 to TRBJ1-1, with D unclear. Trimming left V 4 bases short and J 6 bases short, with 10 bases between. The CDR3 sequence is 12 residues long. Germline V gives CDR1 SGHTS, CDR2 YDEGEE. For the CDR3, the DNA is TGTGCCAGCAGCCCTCATACGGCTGAAGCTTTCTTT. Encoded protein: CASSPHTAEAFF.

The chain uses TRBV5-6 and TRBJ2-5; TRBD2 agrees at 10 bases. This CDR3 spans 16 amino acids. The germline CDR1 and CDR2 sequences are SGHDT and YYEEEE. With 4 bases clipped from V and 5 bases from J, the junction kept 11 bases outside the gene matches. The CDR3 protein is CASSQSGTSAMETQYF. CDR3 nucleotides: TGTGCCAGCAGCCAATCCGGGACTAGCGCGATGGAGACCCAGTACTTC.

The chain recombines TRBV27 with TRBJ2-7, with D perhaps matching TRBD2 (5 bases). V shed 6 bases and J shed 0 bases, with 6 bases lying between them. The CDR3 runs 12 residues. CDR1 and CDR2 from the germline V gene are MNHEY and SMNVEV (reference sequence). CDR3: CASRDFSYEQYF. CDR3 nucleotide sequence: TGTGCCAGCAGGGACTTCTCCTACGAGCAGTACTTC.

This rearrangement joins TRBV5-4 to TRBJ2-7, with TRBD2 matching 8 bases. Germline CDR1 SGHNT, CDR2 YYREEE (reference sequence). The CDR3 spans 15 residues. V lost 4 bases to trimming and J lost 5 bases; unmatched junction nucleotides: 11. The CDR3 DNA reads TGTGCCAGCAGCACCCTGAGAGCGGGAGAGCACGAGCAGTACTTC. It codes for CASSTLRAGEHEQYF.

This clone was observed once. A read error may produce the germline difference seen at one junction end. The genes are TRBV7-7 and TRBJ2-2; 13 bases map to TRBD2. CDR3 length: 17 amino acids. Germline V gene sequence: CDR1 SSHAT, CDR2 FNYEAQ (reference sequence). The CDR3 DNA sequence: TGTGCTAGCAGCGCGGGACTAGCGGGACCGGGAACCGGGGAGCTGTTTTTT. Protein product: CASSAGLAGPGTGELFF.

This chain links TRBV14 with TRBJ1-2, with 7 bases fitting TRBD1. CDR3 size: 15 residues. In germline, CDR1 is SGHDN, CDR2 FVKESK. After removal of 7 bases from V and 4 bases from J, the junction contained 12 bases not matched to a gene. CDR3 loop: CASKKSGTASYGYTF. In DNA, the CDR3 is TGTGCCAGCAAGAAGTCCGGGACAGCCAGCTATGGCTACACCTTC.